The text below deals with one T cell receptor beta chain. The antigen remains unidentified. With 0 bases clipped from V and 6 bases from J, the junction kept 10 bases outside the gene matches. The CDR3 runs 17 residues. The germline CDR1 and CDR2 sequences are KGHSH and LQKENI. The sample belongs to a study of cytomegalovirus exposure and HLA in healthy donors. The protocol was immunoSEQ multiplex PCR, while the TCRdb copy is restricted to in-frame clones and leaves out a portion. The repertoire holds more than 80,000 clones, with 95% to 96% as singletons. Study results and limitations: Researchers catalogued 160 or so TCR beta chains as cytomegalovirus-associated.

This TCR was sampled from a woman younger than 35 in good health and CMV-seronegative. The sample consisted of PBMCs. The rearrangement links TRBV18 to TRBJ2-2; 7 bases are a match to TRBD2. The CDR3 nucleotides read TGTGCCAGCTCACCACCGTCAGCGGGAAGGACTGCCGGGGAGCTGTTTTTT. Protein product: CASSPPSAGRTAGELFF.